Shown below are 26 T cell receptor beta chains from a single sample sequenced in a study of shared clonotypes between healthy human individuals. Only in-frame clones appear in the TCRdb table, and some are missing; sequencing was by immunoSEQ multiplex PCR. This table has roughly 1,600,000 clones, approximately 98.5% appearing once. The sample comprised naive CD4+ T cells sorted from blood. Subset given: CD45RA+ positively selected. These receptors were obtained from a man aged 30-40 years in good health.

This clone has only one observation. The chain combines TRBV21-1 with TRBJ1-2; the table calls TRBD1, which could not be checked here. TRBV21-1 is an annotated pseudogene. CDR3 size: 15 residues. CDR3 region: CASSKVEEDRAVFTF. The CDR3 nucleotides are TGTGCCAGCAGCAAAGTTGAGGAGGACAGGGCCGTTTTTACCTTC.

This chain links TRBV4-1 with TRBJ2-7, with a tentative D call TRBD2 (5 bases). The CDR3 is 12 residues long. CDR1 and CDR2 (germline): MGHRA, YSYEKL. The V gene lost 4 bases and the J gene lost 7 bases, with 11 bases spanning the gap. This CDR3 is CASSPRAGEQYF. CDR3 DNA sequence: TGCGCCAGCAGCCCGCGGGCGGGTGAGCAGTACTTC.

The chain uses TRBV4-3 and TRBJ2-2, with a weak D call TRBD2 (6 bases). CDR3 length equals 14 residues. CDR1 and CDR2 from the germline V gene are LGHNA and YSLEER. V was cut by 3 bases and J by 4 bases, with 9 bases left in between. The DNA of the CDR3 is TGCGCCAGCAGCCATTCTAGCGTCACCGGGGAGCTGTTTTTT. It is translated as CASSHSSVTGELFF.

V usage is TRBV28 and J usage is TRBJ2-7, with D possibly being TRBD1 (6 bases). Germline assignment: CDR1 MDHEN and CDR2 SYDVKM. This CDR3 contains 14 residues. Between the trimmed V and J ends, which lost 3 bases and 3 bases, there was a span of 12 bases. DNA of the CDR3: TGTGCCAGCAGTTTCACAGGGTTCCGCTACGAGCAGTACTTC. It specifies CASSFTGFRYEQYF.

Of note for this clone: Other DNA sequences of this sample code for an identical CDR3. The V and J genes are TRBV18 and TRBJ2-5, with D unclear. The germline V and J ends were trimmed by 3 bases and 2 bases, with 4 bases remaining between them. CDR1 is KGHSH and CDR2 is LQKENI in the germline V gene. The CDR3 is 12 residues long. The CDR3 DNA reads TGTGCCAGCTCACCGTCTCAAGAGACCCAGTACTTC. Encoded protein: CASSPSQETQYF.

The chain has TRBV6-1 and TRBJ1-3; a weak D match, TRBD1 (5 bases). Trimming removed 5 bases from V and 0 bases from J, with 11 bases in between. Germline CDR1 and CDR2: MNHNS and SASEGT. The CDR3 spans 15 residues. Here the CDR3 reads CASSNRQISGNTIYF. The CDR3 DNA reads TGTGCCAGCAGTAACCGACAGATCTCTGGAAACACCATATATTTT.

This sequence joins TRBV7-9 and TRBJ1-2; D remains ambiguous. The V and J ends lost 1 base and 6 bases respectively, with 12 bases between them. Per germline, CDR1 SEHNR and CDR2 FQNEAQ (reference sequence). There are 14 residues in the CDR3. The chain's CDR3 is CASSLESRGNGYTF. The CDR3 region has the DNA TGTGCCAGCAGCTTAGAATCCCGCGGAAATGGCTACACCTTC.

The chain couples TRBV7-9 to TRBJ2-1; 7 nucleotides match TRBD2. Germline V gene data show CDR1 as SEHNR and CDR2 as FQNEAQ (reference sequence). With 2 bases clipped from V and 9 bases from J, the junction kept 7 bases outside the gene matches. This CDR3 region has 14 residues. The CDR3 DNA sequence: TGTGCCAGCAGCTTACTAGCGGCAGAGGGTGAGCAGTTCTTC. Its protein is CASSLLAAEGEQFF.

The genes are TRBV7-2 and TRBJ1-2, with TRBD1 identical over 10 bases. V shed 3 bases and J 4 bases; nucleotides not matched to a gene: 8. Germline assignment: CDR1 SGHTA and CDR2 FQGNSA. This CDR3 contains 16 residues. Here the CDR3 reads CASSLSGGTGVYGYTF. CDR3 bases: TGTGCCAGCAGCTTGTCCGGCGGGACAGGGGTCTATGGCTACACCTTC.

J is TRBJ2-7 and V is TRBV7-8; 7 positions match TRBD2. Trimming cost V 0 bases and J 0 bases; bases outside gene matches: 8. The germline CDR1 and CDR2 sequences are SGHVS and FQNEAQ. There are 17 residues in the CDR3. CDR3 amino acids: CASSLASVLADSYEQYF. CDR3 DNA sequence: TGTGCCAGCAGCTTAGCTTCGGTTCTAGCGGACTCCTACGAGCAGTACTTC. Full variable domain (outside the CDR3, taken from reference TRBV7-8 and TRBJ2-7): GAGVSQSPRYKVAKRGQDVALRCDPISGHVSLFWYQQALGQGPEFLTYFQNEAQLDKSGLPSDRFFAERPEGSVSTLKIQRTQQEDSAVYLCASSLASVLADSYEQYFGPGTRLTVT.

The rearrangement joins TRBV7-2 to TRBJ2-7; D call uncertain. Trimming stripped 1 base from V and 3 bases from J, with 10 bases between. The CDR3 spans 14 residues. CDR1 and CDR2 from the germline V gene are SGHTA and FQGNSA. The CDR3, as DNA: TGTGCCAGCAGCTTAGTGACTTGGGGCTACGAGCAGTACTTC. Amino acids: CASSLVTWGYEQYF. The entire variable domain, with the rest obtained from reference TRBV7-2 and TRBJ2-7, is as follows: GAGVSQSPSNKVTEKGKDVELRCDPISGHTALYWYRQSLGQGLEFLIYFQGNSAPDKSGLPSDRFSAERTGGSVSTLTIQRTQQEDSAVYLCASSLVTWGYEQYFGPGTRLTVT.

CDR3 sequence (DNA): TGTGCTAGTGGTTTGATCCGAAAAGAGACCCAGTACTTC. This translates into CASGLIRKETQYF. J is TRBJ2-5 and V is TRBV12-5; D unresolved. V was shortened by 2 bases and J by 3 bases, with 7 bases between the two germline ends. CDR1 is LGHNT, CDR2 FRNRAP, per germline. CDR3 length equals 13 residues.

The CDR3 nucleotides are TGTGCCACCAGCAGAGATCCCGTCCACGAGCAGTACTTC. As protein: CATSRDPVHEQYF. The chain has TRBV15 and TRBJ2-7; D is unresolved. Trimming removed 0 bases at V and 5 bases at J, with 8 bases between. The CDR3 covers 13 residues. The V gene's germline CDR1 is LNHNV and CDR2 YYDKDF (reference sequence).

The V gene is TRBV18, the J gene TRBJ2-1, with D uncertain. The germline V and J ends were trimmed by 2 bases and 0 bases, with 8 bases remaining between them. Germline V gene sequence: CDR1 KGHSH, CDR2 LQKENI. CDR3 length equals 15 residues. CDR3 DNA sequence: TGTGCCAGCTCACCAGGAAAGAGCTCCTACAATGAGCAGTTCTTC. Encoded protein: CASSPGKSSYNEQFF.

The V call is TRBV29-1, the J call TRBJ2-7; 14 bases fit TRBD2. Trimming at V came to 5 bases and at J to 5 bases, leaving 11 bases not matched to a gene. Germline lookup yields CDR1 SQVTM and CDR2 ANQGSEA. This CDR3 comprises 16 residues. The CDR3, as DNA: TGCAGCGTTAAAGCCGGGACTAGCGGGAGTCTCCACGAGCAGTACTTC. It yields the protein CSVKAGTSGSLHEQYF.

This rearrangement joins TRBV19 to TRBJ2-7, with TRBD2 matching 7 bases. Per germline, CDR1 LNHDA and CDR2 SQIVND (reference sequence). J lost 2 bases, V lost 3 bases, and 10 bases had no gene match. This CDR3 contains 16 residues. Here the CDR3 DNA reads TGTGCCAGTAGTATTGGCGTGGGGGGGGTGACCTACGAGCAGTACTTC. It translates to CASSIGVGGVTYEQYF.

This chain joins TRBV28 and TRBJ1-2; D gene unclear. V was clipped by 8 bases and J by 0 bases, with 13 bases between them. The CDR3 covers 14 residues. Looked up from germline, CDR1 is MDHEN and CDR2 is SYDVKM. The chain's CDR3 is CASAPGQANYGYTF. The CDR3 nucleotides are TGTGCCAGCGCCCCCGGCCAGGCTAACTATGGCTACACCTTC.

V is TRBV4-3 and J is TRBJ2-1; no reliable D call. Trimming took off 4 bases at V and 3 bases at J, with 13 bases between the two ends. Germline V gene data show CDR1 as LGHNA and CDR2 as YSLEER. The CDR3 loop spans 15 amino acids. DNA of the CDR3: TGCGCCAGCAGCCGAGAAGAAGACAACTACAATGAGCAGTTCTTC. Its protein product is CASSREEDNYNEQFF.

V is TRBV28 and J is TRBJ2-1, with 11 bases matching TRBD2. The CDR3 is 15 amino acids. V trimming: 5 bases; J trimming: 6 bases; junction bases outside the gene matches: 6. CDR1 MDHEN and CDR2 SYDVKM come from the germline V gene. CDR3 protein: CASSLSGRASNEQFF. For the CDR3, the DNA is TGTGCCAGCAGTCTTAGCGGGAGGGCCAGCAATGAGCAGTTCTTC.

The CDR3 sequence: CASSFGLAGVNTQYF. CDR3 DNA sequence: TGTGCCAGCAGTTTCGGACTAGCGGGAGTGAATACGCAGTATTTT. The chain carries TRBV27 and TRBJ2-3; 13 bases fit TRBD2. Germline-derived CDR1 and CDR2 are MNHEY and SMNVEV (reference sequence). Unmatched junction bases numbered 4, after V lost 3 bases and J lost 7 bases. The CDR3 is made up of 15 amino acids.

This chain connects TRBV18 to TRBJ2-1; a weak D match, TRBD2 (7 bases). Looked up from germline, CDR1 is KGHSH and CDR2 is LQKENI. Trimming removed 3 bases from V and 8 bases from J, with 17 bases in between. This CDR3 is 15 amino acids long. CDR3: CASSPEGGRIDEQFF. The CDR3 DNA reads TGTGCCAGCTCACCGGAGGGGGGGAGGATCGATGAGCAGTTCTTC.

The J gene is TRBJ1-2, the V gene TRBV30; D is ambiguous. Looked up from germline, CDR1 is GTSNPN and CDR2 is SVGIG (reference sequence). This CDR3 comprises 15 residues. V dropped 0 bases and J dropped 4 bases, with 15 bases sitting between them. In nucleotides, the CDR3 is TGTGCCTGGAGTGTAAGTCCCCACAGATTCTATGGCTACACCTTC. Its protein is CAWSVSPHRFYGYTF.

This rearrangement joins TRBV12-5 to TRBJ1-5; D remains unclear. Trimming took off 2 bases at V and 3 bases at J, with 8 bases between the two ends. Germline V gene data show CDR1 as LGHNT and CDR2 as FRNRAP. The CDR3 sequence is 14 residues long. The CDR3 loop reads CASGLSGNNQPQHF. In DNA form, the CDR3 reads TGTGCTAGTGGTTTGTCCGGTAACAATCAGCCCCAGCATTTT.

The chain joins TRBV7-8 to TRBJ2-7, with D possibly being TRBD1 (5 bases). V was shortened by 1 base and J by 9 bases, with 19 bases between the two germline ends. CDR3 size: 15 residues. The germline gives CDR1 SGHVS, CDR2 FQNEAQ. CDR3 amino acids: CASSLGGLGPDAQYF. In DNA form, the CDR3 reads TGTGCCAGCAGCTTAGGGGGCCTTGGGCCTGACGCGCAGTACTTC.

This chain joins TRBV19 and TRBJ2-7, with D hard to call. The germline CDR1 and CDR2 sequences are LNHDA and SQIVND (reference sequence). V lost 3 bases to trimming and J lost 3 bases, with 12 bases between them. This CDR3 spans 14 amino acids. The CDR3 spells CASSMRRNSYEQYF. The CDR3 nucleotides read TGTGCCAGTAGTATGAGGCGGAACAGCTACGAGCAGTACTTC. Drawing the rest from reference TRBV19 and TRBJ2-7, the complete variable domain is DGGITQSPKYLFRKEGQNVTLSCEQNLNHDAMYWYRQDPGQGLRLIYYSQIVNDFQKGDIAEGYSVSREKKESFPLTVTSAQKNPTAFYLCASSMRRNSYEQYFGPGTRLTVT.

V is TRBV14 and J is TRBJ2-3; possibly TRBD2 for D (6 bases). V was trimmed by 1 base and J by 8 bases, leaving 10 bases between them. The CDR3 is made up of 13 amino acids. Germline lookup yields CDR1 SGHDN and CDR2 FVKESK. In nucleotides, the CDR3 is TGTGCCAGCAGCCAAGCGGTTAGCGGTACGCAGTATTTT. Encoded protein: CASSQAVSGTQYF.